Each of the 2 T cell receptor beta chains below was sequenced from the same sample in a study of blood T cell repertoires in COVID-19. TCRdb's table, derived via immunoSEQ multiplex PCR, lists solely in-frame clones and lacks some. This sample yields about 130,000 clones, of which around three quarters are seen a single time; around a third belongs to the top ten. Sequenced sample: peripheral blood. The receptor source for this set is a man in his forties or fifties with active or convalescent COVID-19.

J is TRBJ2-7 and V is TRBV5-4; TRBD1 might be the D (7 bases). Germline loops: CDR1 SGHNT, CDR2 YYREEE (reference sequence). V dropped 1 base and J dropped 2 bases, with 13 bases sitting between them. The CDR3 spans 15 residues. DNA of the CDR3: TGTGCCAGCAGCTTGAATGGAGGGGGCGCCTACGAGCAGTACTTC. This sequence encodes CASSLNGGGAYEQYF.

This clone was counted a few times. The CDR3 nucleotides are TGCGCCAGCAGCTCGGGATACACTGAAGCTTTCTTT. As protein: CASSSGYTEAFF. V usage is TRBV10-2 and J usage is TRBJ1-1; D remains unclear. The CDR3 runs 12 residues. From germline, CDR1 is WSHSY and CDR2 SAAADI. Trimming took off 6 bases at V and 3 bases at J, with 8 bases between the two ends.